The 13 T cell receptor beta chains listed next were all sequenced from one sample in a study of PD-1 blockade in classical Hodgkin lymphoma. Produced via immunoSEQ multiplex PCR; TCRdb's table is partial and in-frame only. The sample consists of about 90,000 clones, 75% to 95% of them appearing once. Time point of the sample: cycle 4 day 1 (C4D1), after five to seven weeks of nivolumab. After autologous stem cell transplantation all patients relapsed, and prior brentuximab vedotin exposure differed between cohorts. Here the sequenced sample was peripheral blood mononuclear cells (PBMCs), taken before the fourth cycle of nivolumab. All receptors come from a human donor with classical Hodgkin lymphoma.

V is TRBV18 and J is TRBJ1-1; 8 nucleotides match TRBD1. The CDR3 is 14 residues long. CDR1 and CDR2 (germline): KGHSH, LQKENI. The V and J ends lost 4 bases and 5 bases, in that order; junction bases with no gene match: 6. The CDR3 sequence: CASSLTGDWTEAFF. In DNA form, the CDR3 reads TGTGCCAGCTCACTGACAGGGGACTGGACTGAAGCTTTCTTT.

With respect to this clone: Its ends do not fully match the called genes, so a read error is possible. The chain couples TRBV2 to TRBJ1-1; 10 nucleotides line up with TRBD1. The CDR3 has 15 amino acids. Per germline, CDR1 SNHLY and CDR2 FYNNEI. The CDR3: CASREAVTGGTRAFF. CDR3 DNA: TGTGCCAGCAGAGAAGCTGTGACAGGGGGCACGCGGGCTTTCTTT.

This chain connects TRBV7-9 to TRBJ2-3, with D perhaps TRBD1 (6 bases). V was shortened by 8 bases and J by 4 bases, with 16 bases between the two germline ends. CDR1 is SEHNR and CDR2 is FQNEAQ in the germline V gene (reference sequence). The CDR3 length is 14 residues. Here the CDR3 reads CASVNRAYPDTQYF. The CDR3 DNA follows: TGTGCCAGCGTAAACAGGGCGTACCCAGATACGCAGTATTTT.

J is TRBJ1-2 and V is TRBV6-1; the D is unclear. The CDR3 runs to 14 residues. V lost 11 bases and J lost 0, with 16 bases in between. Germline V gene sequence: CDR1 MNHNS, CDR2 SASEGT. The CDR3 sequence is CAGTSGLANYGYTF. The CDR3 DNA reads TGTGCCGGTACCTCAGGTTTGGCTAACTATGGCTACACCTTC.

The V call is TRBV9, the J call TRBJ2-7; 9 bases align to TRBD1. The J segment lost 5 bases and the V segment lost 0 bases, leaving 6 bases of the junction unmatched. The CDR3 is 15 residues long. Germline CDR1 SGDLS, CDR2 YYNGEE. The CDR3 region has the DNA TGTGCCAGCAGCGTAGGAGGGACAGGGTATAACGAGCAGTACTTC. This sequence encodes CASSVGGTGYNEQYF.

The chain uses TRBV10-1 and TRBJ1-1; D call uncertain. Germline V gene sequence: CDR1 WNHNN, CDR2 SYGVQD (reference sequence). The CDR3 totals 12 residues. Trimming left V 2 bases short and J 6 bases short, with 7 bases between. This CDR3 is CASSEAGSEAFF. The CDR3 DNA follows: TGCGCCAGCAGTGAGGCCGGGTCTGAAGCTTTCTTT.

V and J are TRBV4-2 and TRBJ2-7; D not resolved. The CDR3 has 14 amino acids. Germline V gene lookup returns CDR1 LGHNA and CDR2 YNFKEQ. V lost 1 base and J lost 4, with 11 bases in between. The CDR3 DNA is TGTGCCAGCAGCCAAGCAGTGGCCGCATACGAGCAGTACTTC. The encoded protein is CASSQAVAAYEQYF.

The chain links TRBV29-1 to TRBJ2-2; no reliable D call. Trimming took 0 bases from V and 3 from J, leaving 5 bases between them. The CDR3 totals 13 residues. In germline, CDR1 is SQVTM, CDR2 ANQGSEA. CDR3 in amino acids: CSVEEPDTGELFF. For the CDR3, the DNA is TGCAGCGTTGAAGAGCCGGACACCGGGGAGCTGTTTTTT.

The rearrangement links TRBV5-1 to TRBJ2-3; the D gene is possibly TRBD2 (5 bases). The CDR3 consists of 16 residues. Germline CDR1 SGHRS, CDR2 YFSETQ. Trimming cost V 0 bases and J 0 bases, with 11 bases left between them. CDR3 coding DNA: TGCGCCAGCAGCTTGGGCACACGGGGTAGCACAGATACGCAGTATTTT. Translated, it gives CASSLGTRGSTDTQYF.

Remarks on this clone: It differs at one base from a far larger clone, so likely a read error. In the same sample, other DNA sequences code for this CDR3. This chain uses TRBV6-1 with TRBJ1-5, with a tentative D call TRBD1 (5 bases). The CDR3 runs to 16 residues. V was cut by 3 bases and J by 0 bases, with 12 bases left in between. Germline values: CDR1 MNHNS, CDR2 SASEGT. The CDR3 bases are TGTGCCAGCAGTGAGTCGCCAGGGAATAGCAATCAGCCCCAGCATTTT. Residues: CASSESPGNSNQPQHF.

V usage is TRBV11-2 and J usage is TRBJ1-1; TRBD1 aligns across 9 bases. Trimming removed 5 bases from V and 5 bases from J; junction bases left unmatched: 6. The CDR3 consists of 14 residues. Per germline, CDR1 SGHAT and CDR2 FQNNGV. The CDR3 DNA follows: TGTGCCAGCAGCCGCCTCGGGACAGGGACTGAAGCTTTCTTT. It yields the protein CASSRLGTGTEAFF.

V is TRBV7-9 and J is TRBJ2-1, with TRBD2 as a possible D gene (6 bases). Germline V gene sequence: CDR1 SEHNR, CDR2 FQNEAQ (reference sequence). Deletions cut 5 bases from V and 4 bases from J, with 18 bases between. This CDR3 is built from 16 residues. CDR3 region: CASSLIKEGIYNEQFF. The CDR3 DNA sequence: TGTGCCAGCAGCCTGATAAAGGAGGGGATTTACAATGAGCAGTTCTTC.

The gene calls are TRBV2 and TRBJ2-7, with D possibly being TRBD2 (5 bases). The germline V gene encodes CDR1 SNHLY and CDR2 FYNNEI. CDR3 length equals 12 residues. V dropped 8 bases and J dropped 4 bases, with 12 bases sitting between them. As DNA, the CDR3 is TGTGCCAGCGTAGGAGGAATATACGAGCAGTACTTC. This gives the protein CASVGGIYEQYF.